This paragraph reports one TCR beta chain. The sample is drawn from a study of blood T cell repertoires in COVID-19. From germline, CDR1 is LGHNA and CDR2 YSLEER. The CDR3 extends over 15 amino acids. Between the trimmed V and J ends, which lost 0 bases and 0 bases, there was a span of 8 bases. Per the study methods: Reference gene primer amplification gave estimated nucleated cell counts. The table came from immunoSEQ multiplex PCR; TCRdb's copy has only in-frame clones and leaves some out. V and J calls and clone size are copied from that table; D and trimming were computed from the DNA. The sample has about 120,000 clones, approximately 80% seen once.

The clonotype comes from a woman aged 80 or over with acute or convalescent COVID-19. The sequenced material came from peripheral blood. The chain links TRBV4-3 to TRBJ1-1; D call uncertain. The CDR3 DNA reads as TGCGCCAGCAGCCAAGATACAGCTATGAACACTGAAGCTTTCTTT. Protein sequence: CASSQDTAMNTEAFF.